The rows below give T cell receptor beta chains drawn from one sample of a study of cytomegalovirus exposure and HLA in healthy donors. TCRdb keeps only in-frame clones here, not all; method: immunoSEQ multiplex PCR. The table includes over 130,000 clones, 70% to 80% detected once. Sequenced input: PBMCs. All receptors come from a human donor in good health. CDR3s include the opening cysteine and the closing phenylalanine or tryptophan. The order of the fields is J gene, D gene, clone size, V gene, CDR3 protein, CDR3 DNA. The D gene is left open where the match is weak. Only part of the rows carry a size: once, few, many, or a class if the clone is expanded.

J gene: TRBJ2-7
D gene: TRBD1
clone size: -
V gene: TRBV28
CDR3 protein: CASNPSGTGTPEQYF
CDR3 DNA: TGTGCCAGCAACCCTTCAGGGACAGGCACCCCCGAGCAGTACTTC

J gene: TRBJ2-7
D gene: TRBD1
clone size: -
V gene: TRBV6-5
CDR3 protein: CASSSRWDRPSGQYF
CDR3 DNA: TGTGCCAGCAGTTCAAGATGGGACAGGCCCTCCGGTCAGTACTTC

J gene: TRBJ1-2
D gene: TRBD1
clone size: once
V gene: TRBV2
CDR3 protein: CASSGGGQMPYGYTF
CDR3 DNA: TGTGCCAGCAGTGGTGGGGGACAGATGCCCTATGGCTACACCTTC

J gene: TRBJ2-3
D gene: -
clone size: -
V gene: TRBV6-4
CDR3 protein: CASSDGGTGTVHSTDTQYF
CDR3 DNA: TGTGCCAGCAGTGACGGAGGGACGGGGACAGTCCATAGCACAGATACGCAGTATTTT

J gene: TRBJ2-3
D gene: -
clone size: -
V gene: TRBV6-6
CDR3 protein: CASSPRVPSTDTQYF
CDR3 DNA: TGTGCCAGCAGTCCAAGAGTACCTAGCACAGATACGCAGTATTTT

J gene: TRBJ2-3
D gene: -
clone size: -
V gene: TRBV2
CDR3 protein: CASSELAGGTDTQYF
CDR3 DNA: TGCGCCAGCAGTGAACTAGCCGGGGGCACAGATACGCAGTATTTT

J gene: TRBJ2-7
D gene: -
clone size: -
V gene: TRBV29-1
CDR3 protein: CSAARGYEQYF
CDR3 DNA: TGCAGCGCGGCCCGGGGTTACGAGCAGTACTTC

J gene: TRBJ2-7
D gene: TRBD1
clone size: -
V gene: TRBV30
CDR3 protein: CAWSVRGLDEQYF
CDR3 DNA: TGTGCCTGGAGTGTCAGGGGGCTGGACGAGCAGTACTTC

J gene: TRBJ1-5
D gene: TRBD1
clone size: once
V gene: TRBV2
CDR3 protein: CASRSTRTGSNQPQHF
CDR3 DNA: TGTGCCAGCAGATCAACCCGGACAGGGAGCAATCAGCCCCAGCATTTT

J gene: TRBJ2-7
D gene: -
clone size: -
V gene: TRBV4-3
CDR3 protein: CASSQEDSRTYEQYF
CDR3 DNA: TGCGCCAGCAGCCAGGAGGACAGTAGAACCTACGAGCAGTACTTC

J gene: TRBJ1-2
D gene: TRBD1
clone size: -
V gene: TRBV27
CDR3 protein: CASSPTGDLNYGYTF
CDR3 DNA: TGTGCCAGCAGTCCTACAGGGGATCTTAACTATGGCTACACCTTC

J gene: TRBJ2-5
D gene: TRBD1
clone size: -
V gene: TRBV7-8
CDR3 protein: CASSSRPDRDLQETQYF
CDR3 DNA: TGTGCCAGCAGCTCGCGTCCCGACAGGGACCTCCAAGAGACCCAGTACTTC

J gene: TRBJ2-1
D gene: -
clone size: -
V gene: TRBV7-2
CDR3 protein: CASSLGGGTSAFF
CDR3 DNA: TGTGCCAGCAGCCTAGGGGGGGGTACTAGCGCGTTCTTC

J gene: TRBJ2-3
D gene: TRBD1
clone size: -
V gene: TRBV27
CDR3 protein: CASSWDSISTDTQYF
CDR3 DNA: TGTGCCAGCAGTTGGGACAGCATAAGCACAGATACGCAGTATTTT

J gene: TRBJ2-1
D gene: -
clone size: -
V gene: TRBV9
CDR3 protein: CASSVEGLKLNEQFF
CDR3 DNA: TGTGCCAGCAGCGTAGAAGGACTAAAGCTTAATGAGCAGTTCTTC

J gene: TRBJ2-2
D gene: TRBD2
clone size: -
V gene: TRBV13
CDR3 protein: CASSFVAGEVYTGELFF
CDR3 DNA: TGTGCCAGCAGCTTCGTAGCGGGAGAAGTTTACACCGGGGAGCTGTTTTTT

J gene: TRBJ1-3
D gene: -
clone size: once
V gene: TRBV2
CDR3 protein: CASQGSGNTIYF
CDR3 DNA: TGTGCCAGCCAGGGCTCTGGAAACACCATATATTTT

J gene: TRBJ1-4
D gene: -
clone size: -
V gene: TRBV14
CDR3 protein: CASSQDGGRKPSGNEKLFF
CDR3 DNA: TGTGCCAGCAGCCAAGATGGTGGCAGGAAGCCCTCCGGTAATGAAAAACTGTTTTTT

J gene: TRBJ2-3
D gene: TRBD2
clone size: -
V gene: TRBV7-3
CDR3 protein: CASSYSGLGTDTQYF
CDR3 DNA: TGTGCCAGCAGTTATAGCGGGTTAGGCACAGATACGCAGTATTTT

J gene: TRBJ2-7
D gene: TRBD1
clone size: -
V gene: TRBV10-3
CDR3 protein: CAIGQGGEQYF
CDR3 DNA: TGTGCCATCGGACAGGGTGGCGAGCAGTACTTC

J gene: TRBJ2-7
D gene: -
clone size: once
V gene: TRBV5-1
CDR3 protein: CASSFRTEYEQYF
CDR3 DNA: TGCGCCAGCAGCTTCAGGACAGAATACGAGCAGTACTTC

J gene: TRBJ2-3
D gene: -
clone size: -
V gene: TRBV27
CDR3 protein: CASSFGASSTDTQYF
CDR3 DNA: TGTGCCAGCAGTTTTGGGGCTTCCTCCACAGATACGCAGTATTTT

J gene: TRBJ2-7
D gene: -
clone size: -
V gene: TRBV7-8
CDR3 protein: CASSLVEGTAANF
CDR3 DNA: TGTGCCAGCAGCTTAGTGGAAGGGACTGCTGCAAACTTC

J gene: TRBJ1-2
D gene: TRBD1
clone size: few
V gene: TRBV30
CDR3 protein: CAWSEGTGGRYGYTF
CDR3 DNA: TGTGCCTGGAGTGAAGGGACAGGGGGACGCTATGGCTACACCTTC

J gene: TRBJ2-1
D gene: TRBD2
clone size: few
V gene: TRBV4-2
CDR3 protein: CASSQEAIGGRGNNEQFF
CDR3 DNA: TGTGCCAGCAGCCAAGAAGCTATTGGCGGGAGAGGGAACAATGAGCAGTTCTTC

J gene: TRBJ1-2
D gene: -
clone size: -
V gene: TRBV9
CDR3 protein: CASSVAAGSSNYGYTF
CDR3 DNA: TGTGCCAGCAGCGTAGCCGCCGGTTCTTCCAACTATGGCTACACCTTC

J gene: TRBJ1-2
D gene: -
clone size: -
V gene: TRBV6-5
CDR3 protein: CASRTPGEYGYTF
CDR3 DNA: TGTGCCAGCAGGACTCCAGGGGAGTATGGCTACACCTTC

J gene: TRBJ1-1
D gene: -
clone size: few
V gene: TRBV4-2
CDR3 protein: CASSQPEQGGNTEAFF
CDR3 DNA: TGTGCCAGCAGCCAACCAGAGCAAGGGGGAAACACTGAAGCTTTCTTT

J gene: TRBJ1-1
D gene: -
clone size: once
V gene: TRBV4-1
CDR3 protein: CASSQERSGVFSLNTEAFF
CDR3 DNA: TGCGCCAGCAGCCAAGAAAGGTCAGGGGTGTTTTCGTTGAACACTGAAGCTTTCTTT

J gene: TRBJ2-6
D gene: -
clone size: -
V gene: TRBV27
CDR3 protein: CASSLEGQGMSNVLTF
CDR3 DNA: TGTGCCAGCAGTTTAGAAGGGCAGGGGATGTCCAACGTCCTGACTTTC

J gene: TRBJ2-3
D gene: -
clone size: -
V gene: TRBV6-5
CDR3 protein: CATEGDSDTQYF
CDR3 DNA: TGTGCCACCGAGGGGGATTCAGATACGCAGTATTTT

J gene: TRBJ2-1
D gene: TRBD2
clone size: -
V gene: TRBV5-4
CDR3 protein: CASSSGTSVYEQFF
CDR3 DNA: TGTGCCAGCAGTAGCGGGACTAGTGTCTATGAGCAGTTCTTC

J gene: TRBJ1-1
D gene: -
clone size: -
V gene: TRBV10-2
CDR3 protein: CASSVGQSIEAFF
CDR3 DNA: TGCGCCAGCAGTGTCGGACAGTCCATTGAAGCTTTCTTT

J gene: TRBJ1-2
D gene: -
clone size: once
V gene: TRBV11-2
CDR3 protein: CASSHRRVGADTF
CDR3 DNA: TGTGCCAGCAGCCATAGGAGGGTTGGGGCCGACACCTTC

J gene: TRBJ2-7
D gene: -
clone size: -
V gene: TRBV19
CDR3 protein: CASSMTQYYEQYF
CDR3 DNA: TGTGCCAGTAGTATGACTCAGTACTACGAGCAGTACTTC

J gene: TRBJ2-1
D gene: -
clone size: -
V gene: TRBV7-9
CDR3 protein: CASSLGVLGEQFF
CDR3 DNA: TGTGCCAGCAGCTTAGGAGTTCTTGGTGAGCAGTTCTTC

J gene: TRBJ1-3
D gene: TRBD1
clone size: -
V gene: TRBV28
CDR3 protein: CASSFGTGSGNTIYF
CDR3 DNA: TGTGCCAGCAGTTTCGGGACAGGCTCTGGAAACACCATATATTTT

J gene: TRBJ1-1
D gene: TRBD1
clone size: few
V gene: TRBV7-2
CDR3 protein: CASSPTAGRGPSHNTEAFF
CDR3 DNA: TGTGCCAGCAGCCCAACAGCGGGCAGGGGGCCTTCACATAACACTGAAGCTTTCTTT

J gene: TRBJ2-7
D gene: TRBD1
clone size: -
V gene: TRBV29-1
CDR3 protein: CSVGDSAKQYF
CDR3 DNA: TGCAGCGTTGGGGACAGTGCAAAGCAGTACTTC

J gene: TRBJ1-5
D gene: TRBD1
clone size: -
V gene: TRBV7-9
CDR3 protein: CASSFYRDSENNQPQHF
CDR3 DNA: TGTGCCAGCAGCTTCTACAGGGACAGCGAGAACAATCAGCCCCAGCATTTT

J gene: TRBJ1-1
D gene: -
clone size: -
V gene: TRBV6-4
CDR3 protein: CASRRKIEAFF
CDR3 DNA: TGTGCCAGCCGGAGAAAGATTGAAGCTTTCTTT

J gene: TRBJ2-4
D gene: TRBD2
clone size: -
V gene: TRBV28
CDR3 protein: CASSLSGTSGRAKYF
CDR3 DNA: TGTGCCAGCAGTTTATCCGGGACTAGCGGGAGGGCCAAGTACTTC

J gene: TRBJ2-2
D gene: TRBD2
clone size: -
V gene: TRBV5-1
CDR3 protein: CASSTRTSGGITGELFF
CDR3 DNA: TGCGCCAGCAGCACCCGGACTAGCGGGGGAATTACCGGGGAGCTGTTTTTT

J gene: TRBJ1-5
D gene: TRBD1
clone size: -
V gene: TRBV6-5
CDR3 protein: CASRGTGVSNQPQHF
CDR3 DNA: TGTGCCAGCAGGGGGACAGGGGTTAGCAATCAGCCCCAGCATTTT

J gene: TRBJ1-5
D gene: -
clone size: -
V gene: TRBV19
CDR3 protein: CASSSGNSNQPQHF
CDR3 DNA: TGTGCCAGTAGTTCAGGGAATAGCAATCAGCCCCAGCATTTT

J gene: TRBJ2-3
D gene: TRBD1
clone size: -
V gene: TRBV2
CDR3 protein: CAGTDRGNTDTQYF
CDR3 DNA: TGTGCCGGGACGGACAGGGGAAACACAGATACGCAGTATTTT

J gene: TRBJ1-2
D gene: TRBD1
clone size: -
V gene: TRBV5-1
CDR3 protein: CASSGTANYGYTF
CDR3 DNA: TGCGCCAGCAGCGGGACAGCTAACTATGGCTACACCTTC

J gene: TRBJ2-7
D gene: TRBD2
clone size: -
V gene: TRBV5-1
CDR3 protein: CASSLEGLLYEQYF
CDR3 DNA: TGCGCCAGCAGCTTGGAGGGACTACTATACGAGCAGTACTTC

J gene: TRBJ1-3
D gene: TRBD1
clone size: -
V gene: TRBV6-6
CDR3 protein: CASSPPRGAGNTIYF
CDR3 DNA: TGTGCCAGCAGCCCCCCCAGGGGGGCTGGAAACACCATATATTTT

J gene: TRBJ1-5
D gene: TRBD1
clone size: once
V gene: TRBV19
CDR3 protein: CASSMGDRDSQPQHF
CDR3 DNA: TGTGCCAGTAGTATGGGGGACAGGGATTCTCAGCCCCAGCATTTT

J gene: TRBJ2-7
D gene: TRBD2
clone size: -
V gene: TRBV14
CDR3 protein: CASSQTRGLAGAYEQYF
CDR3 DNA: TGTGCCAGCAGCCAAACCCGGGGACTAGCGGGAGCCTACGAGCAGTACTTC

J gene: TRBJ2-2
D gene: TRBD1
clone size: -
V gene: TRBV9
CDR3 protein: CASSVGTANTGELFF
CDR3 DNA: TGTGCCAGCAGCGTCGGGACAGCTAACACCGGGGAGCTGTTTTTT

J gene: TRBJ2-5
D gene: -
clone size: -
V gene: TRBV12-5
CDR3 protein: CASGTDSHETQYF
CDR3 DNA: TGTGCTAGTGGTACCGACAGTCACGAGACCCAGTACTTC

J gene: TRBJ2-7
D gene: TRBD2
clone size: -
V gene: TRBV5-4
CDR3 protein: CASSGTSGETYEQYF
CDR3 DNA: TGTGCCAGCAGCGGGACTAGCGGGGAGACCTACGAGCAGTACTTC

J gene: TRBJ2-1
D gene: -
clone size: once
V gene: TRBV6-5
CDR3 protein: CASSYWGQRGNEQFF
CDR3 DNA: TGTGCCAGCAGTTACTGGGGGCAGCGGGGCAATGAGCAGTTCTTC

J gene: TRBJ2-1
D gene: TRBD2
clone size: -
V gene: TRBV6-5
CDR3 protein: CASRLAEMYPEQFF
CDR3 DNA: TGTGCCAGCAGACTAGCGGAAATGTACCCTGAGCAGTTCTTC

J gene: TRBJ2-6
D gene: -
clone size: -
V gene: TRBV4-1
CDR3 protein: CASSQVARAYSGANVLTF
CDR3 DNA: TGCGCCAGCAGCCAAGTAGCCAGGGCCTACTCTGGGGCCAACGTCCTGACTTTC

J gene: TRBJ2-1
D gene: TRBD1
clone size: -
V gene: TRBV5-1
CDR3 protein: CASSWTGYEQFF
CDR3 DNA: TGCGCCAGCAGCTGGACAGGGTATGAGCAGTTCTTC